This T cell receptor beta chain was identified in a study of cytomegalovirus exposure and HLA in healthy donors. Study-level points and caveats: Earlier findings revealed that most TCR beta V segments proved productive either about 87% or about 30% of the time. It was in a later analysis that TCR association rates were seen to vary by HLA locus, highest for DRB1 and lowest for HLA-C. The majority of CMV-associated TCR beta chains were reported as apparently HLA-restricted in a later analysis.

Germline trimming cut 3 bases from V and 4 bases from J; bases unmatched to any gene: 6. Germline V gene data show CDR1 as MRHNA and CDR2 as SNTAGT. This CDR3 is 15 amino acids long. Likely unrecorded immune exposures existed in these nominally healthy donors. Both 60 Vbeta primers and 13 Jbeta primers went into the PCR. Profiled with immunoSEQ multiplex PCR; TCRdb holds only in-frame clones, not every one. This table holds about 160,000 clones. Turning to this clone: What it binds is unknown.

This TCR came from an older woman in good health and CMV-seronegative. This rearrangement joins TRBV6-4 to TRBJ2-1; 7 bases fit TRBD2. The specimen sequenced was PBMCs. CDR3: CASSEASGGYNEQFF. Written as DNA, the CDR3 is TGTGCCAGCAGTGAGGCGTCGGGGGGATACAATGAGCAGTTCTTC.